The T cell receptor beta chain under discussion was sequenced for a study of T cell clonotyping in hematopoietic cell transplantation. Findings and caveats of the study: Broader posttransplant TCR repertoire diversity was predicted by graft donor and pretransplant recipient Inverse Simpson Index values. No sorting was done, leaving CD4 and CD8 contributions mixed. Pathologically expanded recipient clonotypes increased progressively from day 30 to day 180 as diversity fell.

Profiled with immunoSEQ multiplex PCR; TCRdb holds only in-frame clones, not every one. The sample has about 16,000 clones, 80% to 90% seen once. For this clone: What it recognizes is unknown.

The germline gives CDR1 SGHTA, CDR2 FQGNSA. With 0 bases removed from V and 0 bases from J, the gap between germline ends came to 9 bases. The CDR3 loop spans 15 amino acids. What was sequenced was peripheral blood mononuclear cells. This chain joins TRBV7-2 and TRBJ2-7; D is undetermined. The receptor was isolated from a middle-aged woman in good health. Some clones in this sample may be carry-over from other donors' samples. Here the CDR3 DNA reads TGTGCCAGCAGCTTAGCGCCCGCACCCTCCTACGAGCAGTACTTC. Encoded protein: CASSLAPAPSYEQYF.